This TCR beta chain was profiled in a study of OX40 agonist ivuxolimab in advanced cancers. Study summary: Given to patients was ivuxolimab, an agonistic anti-OX40 (CD134) antibody.

Libraries were prepared by immunoSEQ multiplex PCR; TCRdb keeps only in-frame clonotypes and omits some of them. The data show about 82,000 clones, roughly 80% seen once. Sampling times: baseline, cycle 4 day 1, cycle 7 day 1. The J segment lost 4 bases and the V segment lost 4 bases, leaving 9 bases of the junction unmatched. Germline V lookup: CDR1 GTSNPN, CDR2 SVGIG (reference sequence). The CDR3 runs 15 residues. The sequence derives from an adult with an advanced solid tumor such as melanoma, head and neck, liver or kidney cancer. The V call is TRBV30, the J call TRBJ1-5, with TRBD1 identical over 8 bases. Sequences were derived from CD4+ or CD8+ T cells sorted from blood, sampled in a trial of the OX40 agonist ivuxolimab. The CDR3: CAWKGADRANQPQHF. The CDR3 DNA is TGTGCCTGGAAGGGGGCGGACAGGGCAAATCAGCCCCAGCATTTT.